This is a list of T cell receptor beta chains from one sample in a study of CD8 T cells in ankylosing spondylitis. MiXCR, applied by TCRdb to the 5' RACE reads, yields one record per CDR3 protein. The sample has a few hundred thousand distinct CDR3 sequences; roughly 20% are singletons. The specimen was blood, either unsorted or a sorted T cell fraction (not recorded which). The receptors stem from a female donor with ankylosing spondylitis or in good health (not recorded which). Both conserved end residues are part of each CDR3. The order of the fields is clone size, J gene, D gene, V gene, CDR3 protein, CDR3 DNA. A D gene is named only where the DNA matches it firmly. The size field is filled for only some rows; it gives once, few, many or a size class.

>many|TRBJ1-4|NA|TRBV5-5
CASSLEGNEKLFF
TGTGCCAGCAGCTTGGAAGGAAATGAAAAACTGTTTTTT
>few|TRBJ2-3|NA|TRBV20-1
CSGSREHTQYF
TGCAGTGGCTCCAGGGAACATACGCAGTATTTT
>NA|TRBJ2-1|NA|TRBV7-2
CASSQQPTENNEQFF
TGTGCCAGCAGCCAGCAACCGACAGAGAACAATGAGCAGTTCTTC
>few|TRBJ1-1|TRBD1|TRBV7-2
CASSPDRGGTEAFF
TGTGCCAGCAGCCCGGACAGGGGGGGAACTGAAGCTTTCTTT
>NA|TRBJ2-1|NA|TRBV2
CASSETPLRNEQFF
TGTGCCAGCAGTGAGACACCCCTTCGAAATGAGCAGTTCTTC
>NA|TRBJ2-7|TRBD2|TRBV12-3/TRBV12-4
CASSRGTRTHEQYF
TGTGCCAGCAGTCGCGGGACTAGAACCCACGAGCAGTACTTC
>NA|TRBJ2-2|TRBD2|TRBV6-4
CASSSGMSTGELFF
TGTGCCAGTTCAAGCGGGATGAGCACCGGGGAGCTGTTTTTT
>many|TRBJ2-3|TRBD2|TRBV7-2
CASSLAAGDTDTQYF
TGTGCCAGCAGCTTAGCAGCGGGAGACACAGATACGCAGTATTTT
>few|TRBJ2-5|NA|TRBV18
CASSPREAEWETQYF
TGTGCCAGCTCACCTAGAGAGGCAGAGTGGGAGACCCAGTACTTC
>NA|TRBJ2-3|NA|TRBV12-3/TRBV12-4
CASRPPFRLITDTQYF
TGTGCCAGCAGACCTCCATTCCGTCTAATCACAGATACGCAGTATTTT
>few|TRBJ2-1|NA|TRBV6-1
CASSTPRGEAEFF
TGTGCCAGCAGCACCCCCCGCGGGGAGGCGGAGTTCTTC
>NA|TRBJ2-2|TRBD1|TRBV2
CASSVDTGANTGELFF
TGTGCCAGCAGTGTAGACACAGGGGCGAACACCGGGGAGCTGTTTTTT
>few|TRBJ2-7|TRBD2|TRBV10-3
CAVGAGGPYEQYF
TGTGCCGTCGGAGCGGGAGGGCCTTACGAGCAGTACTTC
>NA|TRBJ2-6|NA|TRBV12-3/TRBV12-4
CASSSDTGTGANVLTF
TGTGCCAGCAGTTCCGATACAGGGACCGGGGCCAACGTCCTGACTTTC
>many|TRBJ1-2|NA|TRBV12-3/TRBV12-4
CASSLGRQNYGYTF
TGTGCCAGCAGTTTGGGGCGGCAGAACTATGGCTACACCTTC
>few|TRBJ2-5|NA|TRBV7-3
CASSLNPGYQETQYF
TGTGCCAGCAGCTTAAACCCCGGGTACCAAGAGACCCAGTACTTC
>many|TRBJ1-2|NA|TRBV29-1
CSVGDGYTF
TGCAGCGTTGGTGATGGCTACACCTTC
>few|TRBJ2-7|NA|TRBV6-2/TRBV6-3
CASDRSARSSYEQYF
TGTGCCAGCGACCGGTCGGCCAGGAGCTCCTACGAGCAGTACTTC
>many|TRBJ1-3|NA|TRBV5-5
CASSLEPGTNTIYF
TGTGCCAGCAGCTTGGAGCCAGGGACAAACACCATATATTTT
>many|TRBJ2-3|NA|TRBV20-1
CSAAADSTDTQYF
TGCAGTGCTGCCGCGGACTCCACAGATACGCAGTATTTT
>NA|TRBJ2-1|TRBD2|TRBV10-3
CATTLATHNEQFF
TGTGCCACGACACTAGCGACGCACAATGAGCAGTTCTTC
>NA|TRBJ2-7|TRBD2|TRBV27
CASSNLAGSEQYF
TGTGCCAGCAGTAACCTAGCGGGGAGCGAGCAGTACTTC
>few|TRBJ2-3|NA|TRBV7-2
CASSSPLRTRVTDTQYF
TGTGCCAGCAGCTCCCCCCTACGAACGAGGGTCACAGATACGCAGTATTTT
>NA|TRBJ1-3|TRBD1|TRBV7-2
CASSLSTGTGNTIYF
TGTGCCAGCAGCTTATCGACAGGGACTGGAAACACCATATATTTT
>NA|TRBJ2-5|NA|TRBV15
CATSTRDYQETQYF
TGTGCCACCAGCACCCGGGACTACCAAGAGACCCAGTACTTC
>few|TRBJ2-7|NA|TRBV29-1
CSVGGHSSYEQYF
TGCAGCGTCGGGGGGCACAGCTCCTACGAGCAGTACTTC
>few|TRBJ2-5|NA|TRBV30
CACQPQETQYF
TGTGCCTGTCAACCTCAAGAGACCCAGTACTTC
>many|TRBJ1-1|NA|TRBV20-1
CSAISGKPSEAFF
TGCAGTGCTATTTCAGGGAAACCGAGCGAAGCTTTCTTT
>few|TRBJ2-1|NA|TRBV12-3/TRBV12-4
CATLWRAGEQFF
TGTGCCACCCTGTGGAGGGCCGGTGAGCAGTTCTTC
>many|TRBJ2-2|NA|TRBV12-3/TRBV12-4
CASRPPPDSTGELFF
TGTGCCAGCAGACCGCCCCCGGATAGCACCGGGGAGCTGTTTTTT
>NA|TRBJ2-7|NA|TRBV6-5
CASSYFVGTRGEQYF
TGTGCCAGCAGTTACTTCGTGGGTACCAGAGGGGAGCAGTACTTC
>NA|TRBJ2-7|TRBD2|TRBV5-5
CASSLTSGNTYEQYF
TGTGCCAGCAGCTTGACTAGCGGGAATACCTACGAGCAGTACTTC
>NA|TRBJ2-7|TRBD2|TRBV7-2
CASSLGLDRYEQYF
TGTGCCAGCAGCCTGGGACTAGATCGCTACGAGCAGTACTTC
>NA|TRBJ2-1|NA|TRBV20-1
CSAPENSGRPPSYNEQFF
TGCAGTGCTCCCGAGAACTCTGGCCGACCACCTTCCTACAATGAGCAGTTCTTC
>NA|TRBJ2-3|NA|TRBV7-2
CASSDPGRRIGTQYF
TGTGCCAGCAGCGATCCGGGACGGCGGATAGGTACGCAGTATTTT
>few|TRBJ2-1|NA|TRBV24-1
CATSDLVTSNEQFF
TGTGCCACCAGTGATTTGGTGACGTCCAATGAGCAGTTCTTC